This entry describes one T cell receptor (beta chain). Clones were sequenced by immunoSEQ multiplex PCR, and TCRdb holds only the in-frame ones, with some missing. The table includes about 190,000 clones, roughly four fifths detected once. The record originates from a study of blood T cell repertoires in COVID-19. The overall study: Sample material is recorded as cDNA or gDNA derived from T cells, B-cell-depleted T cells, or PBMCs.

The CDR3 is 15 residues long. In germline, CDR1 is MDHEN, CDR2 SYDVKM. Trimming cost V 2 bases and J 1 base, with 11 bases left between them. The source is a woman aged 30 to 39 with acute or convalescent COVID-19. The sample comprised peripheral blood. V gene TRBV28 combines with J gene TRBJ1-1; D is unresolved. The DNA for the CDR3 is TGTGCCAGCAGTTTAATTCGGGGAGGGAACACTGAAGCTTTCTTT. Amino acid sequence: CASSLIRGGNTEAFF.